This T cell receptor (beta chain) originates from a study of cytomegalovirus exposure and HLA in healthy donors (dated by TCRdb to about 2017). Background on the whole study: An earlier analysis of 587 of the donors reported about 300 Gb of sequence data and 117 million unique TCR beta sequences obtained from about 200 million T cells. An early release covering about 600 HLA-typed donors comprised about 300 gigabases of sequencing data and tens of millions of unique TCR sequences. Of the roughly 390 genotyped donors, approximately 82% fell in the genetic ancestry cluster associated with self-reported Caucasian donors. The study aimed to test whether signatures of past pathogen exposure could be identified by cataloging public T cell receptors. The T cell repertoires of some 670 subjects were profiled by immunosequencing and related to cytomegalovirus serostatus. A separate validation cohort of 100 to 150 different subjects was used in addition to the approximately 640-subject first cohort. The study combined high-throughput TCR immunosequencing, statistical association of individual TCRs with disease status, and machine learning to predict cytomegalovirus infection status. To study patterns of TCR occurrence, a later analysis re-analyzed previously published TCR beta repertoires from more than 550 donors and added high-resolution HLA genotyping. The later analysis used no new phenotypic data to find candidate immune exposures, relying instead on TCR beta sequences and their occurrence across donors. To decide whether each TCR beta V gene segment behaved as functional or pseudogenic, an earlier analysis of 587 of the donors relied on high-throughput TCR beta sequencing. Alongside the repertoire data, information on donor age, sex, ethnicity and CMV serostatus was compiled. Genome-wide SNP genotypes for about three fifths of the 666 donors were used in a later genetic analysis, which treated that subset as a discovery cohort. Every repertoire in the discovery cohort had been generated on one and the same sequencing platform. HLA typing covered class I and class II loci at four-digit resolution. The number of typed donors differed by locus: about 620-630 for A, B, C, DRB1 and DQB1; some 500 for DQA1; around 580 for DPA1; and about 470 for DPB1. Several DR-DQ haplotypes were handled as single units for association and clustering because linkage in the cohort was strong. Across some 400 genotyped donors of the cohort, an average of about 250,000 unique TCR beta nucleotide sequences per donor were sequenced, and 15% to 20% of those sequences were non-productive.

Library preparation used the immunoSEQ multiplex PCR assay. A mixture of 60 forward primers for TCR Vbeta segments and 13 reverse primers for TCR Jbeta segments was used in the multiplex PCR. A multiplex PCR assay on genomic DNA amplified the CDR3 region of rearranged TCR beta genes. The Illumina HiSeq System was used to sequence the amplified TCR beta libraries as 87-base-pair reads. The source study handled its data this way. A later analysis tallied around 87 million unique TCR beta chains across the roughly 610 repertoires, and about 10 million of those chains were shared by two or more donors. A nearest-neighbor algorithm error-corrected the raw reads and collapsed the reads into unique sequences, merging closely related sequences to remove PCR and sequencing errors. Alignment of CDR3 sequences to IMGT reference sequences was used to assign V, D and J gene segments. For a sequence to be retained, at least a six-nucleotide match to both a V gene segment and a J gene segment was required. Rearrangements were classified as productive when the CDR3 lacked stop codons and remained in frame with V and J, and all other rearrangements were classified as non-productive. CDR3 was defined according to IMGT convention as the region running from the second conserved V-encoded cysteine to the conserved J-encoded phenylalanine. In an earlier analysis of roughly 610 of the donors, sequences lacking an unambiguous match to a single V gene segment were excluded. In an earlier analysis of 587 of the donors, V segments were called functional above 56.7% productive rearrangements and were called segregating when the between-donor standard deviation exceeded 5%. To diagnose cytomegalovirus status from the catalog of TCR beta chain sequences, a statistical classification framework was built. In a later analysis, TCR nucleotide sequences were compared against IMGT/GENE-DB human TR gene sequences so that V and J genes could be assigned. A later analysis assigned CDR3 sequences and most-parsimonious VDJ recombination scenarios with the TCRdist pipeline. In a later analysis, every TCR beta chain was defined by the combination of its CDR3 amino acid sequence and its V-gene family, and reads without a unique V-gene family were dropped. As a way to deal with suspected cross-contamination and a sequencing artifact, a later analysis dropped 450 to 700 nucleotide sequences that were highly shared and had low generation probability. For each public chain, a later analysis derived a clonal expansion index from normalized ranks of inferred template counts within each repertoire. In a later analysis, generation probabilities were computed using a VDJ recombination model fitted to out-of-frame rearrangements, and the results were checked against IGoR. A later analysis scored TCR-TCR, TCR-HLA and TCR-CMV co-occurrence with hypergeometric tests, applying a repertoire-size bias correction to TCR pairs. False discovery rates were estimated in a later analysis by permuting HLA or CMV assignments 20 times. In a later analysis, co-occurring TCRs were grouped with DBSCAN, and TCRdist sequence similarity was added when clustering was performed within HLA-allele-positive subsets. Repertoires with fewer than 30,000 or more than 120,000 public chains, plus five repertoires with anomalous nucleotide sharing, were excluded from co-occurrence clustering. TCRdb holds this immuneACCESS table with in-frame rearrangements only. Some clones are missing; in checked studies, unresolved V genes explain under half, and the rest has no known cause. V and J calls and clone size are given by that table; D and trimming were obtained from the DNA. Present in this sample are over 65,000 clones, approximately 72% of which were seen just once. The top ten hold just under 7.5% of the sample.

For CDR1 and CDR2, the germline V gene (reference sequence) lists LNHDA and SQIVND. Inclusive of the bounding cysteine and phenylalanine, the CDR3 is 12 residues long. Only CDR3 DNA is held: 36 bases, read in frame from base 1. V lost 3 bases and J lost 6 bases; the stretch between them is 9 bases long. Concerning this clone itself: Its antigen remains undetermined. Per-nucleotide qualities are absent, and no much larger clonotype sits a single base away.

What the work shows at the level of the full study, not this receptor alone: According to a later analysis, parvovirus B19, influenza, CMV and Epstein-Barr virus appeared linked to several top co-occurrence clusters. This cohort had only TCR beta chains sequenced, and the lack of alpha or paired-chain data limited which features could be detected. Three of the identified cytomegalovirus-associated TCR beta chains were confirmed in vitro to be specific for cytomegalovirus antigens. A later analysis associated about 18,000 TCR beta sequences with specific HLA alleles at a false discovery rate of 0.05. A total of fewer than 200 TCR beta chains were listed by the study as associated with cytomegalovirus. Cytomegalovirus status was reported to be diagnosed by the classifier with high specificity and sensitivity in both the original and validation cohorts. The sequencing pipeline was judged likely to have produced a cluster of highly shared sequence variants as a technical artifact. Linkage disequilibrium might explain the correlated functional status among segregating V segments, but an unknown experimental factor could not be ruled out. When HLA alleles, especially DR and DQ, strongly co-occurred, TCR associations were difficult to assign to individual alleles. In a later genetic analysis, a missense DCLRE1C variant was associated with V-gene and J-gene trimming of TCR beta chains, and the association was replicated in an independent cohort. In a later analysis, HLA-associated TCR beta chains showed more clonal expansion and lower generation probabilities than non-associated chains that were equally common. A further reported finding was that TCR beta sequences accurately predicted the HLA-A and HLA-B alleles for most subjects in the first cohort. The earlier analysis of about 600 of the donors excluded approximately 15 rarely observed V segments, including chromosome 9 orphons, because counts were too low. CMV serostatus was the only immune exposure information available for the cohort. According to a later genetic analysis, donors in an Asian-associated ancestry cluster had fewer N-insertions in productive TCRs than the approximately 650-donor mean. Because HLA typing was unavailable for some donors at each locus, only the typed subset was used in association tests. While some public TCRs were present in many individuals, most TCR sequences turned up only very rarely across donors. The authors suggested that the approach could potentially be extended to other disease states and immunological phenotypes. In a later analysis, most CMV-associated TCR beta chains were found to appear HLA-restricted, with HLA associations seemingly driven largely by CMV exposure. In an earlier analysis of fewer than 750 of the donors, most TCR beta V segments were observed in productive rearrangements about 90% or about 30% of the time, broadly matching IMGT annotations. Because the 87-base-pair reads could not distinguish some IMGT-functional V segments, including TRBV6-2 and TRBV6-3, those segments were excluded. A later analysis found that TCR association rates varied across HLA loci, with DRB1 alleles showing the most associated TCRs and HLA-C alleles the fewest. Roughly uniform sequencing depth across donors was assumed in presence/absence analyses, although this assumption may not hold.

The cohort comprised some 700 healthy bone marrow donors. Cohort members were all nominally healthy when sampled, although unrecorded immune exposures were likely present. The donor was CMV seropositive and belonged to the group of 250 to 350 seropositive cohort members. Every donor gave a peripheral blood sample, and the peripheral blood mononuclear cells from that sample were used for TCR beta sequencing. The Qiagen DNeasy Blood Extraction Kit was used to extract genomic DNA from the blood cell samples. The sequenced sample consisted of PBMCs. The sequence is built from TRBV19 and TRBJ2-7; tentative D gene TRBD1, with 6 bases matching. This receptor was obtained from a woman in her twenties or thirties in good health and CMV-seropositive. The DNA reads TGTGCCAGTAGTATTTCCAGGGGCGAGCAGTACTTC. It translates as CASSISRGEQYF.